This T cell receptor beta chain was profiled in a study of cytotoxic CD8 clonotypes in ibrutinib-treated CLL. Study at large: The authors obtained response samples at a median of around 12 months of treatment, range 6 to 36. General study results and limits: Clonality increased at ibrutinib response and stayed stable in sustained remission. At progression, however, it fell back toward baseline. Sample timing was unmatched between remission and later-progressing patients; lymph nodes unstudied.

The table lists this clone with a count of one. Its antigen is still unknown. Depth targeted 1 in 200,000 to 1 in 1 million T cells, averaging approximately 9.9x coverage per clonotype. Data came from immunoSEQ multiplex PCR; TCRdb stores just in-frame clones and leaves some out. The data contain around 310,000 clones, 80% of them singletons. The V and J ends lost 5 bases and 0 bases respectively, with 16 bases between them. This CDR3 has 16 amino acids. Germline lookup yields CDR1 SGHVS and CDR2 FNYEAQ. The chain has TRBV7-6 and TRBJ1-2; no reliable D call. This specimen was PBMCs, taken before ibrutinib treatment. The clonotype was recovered from a human donor with chronic lymphocytic leukemia. CDR3 sequence: CASSPRLGGTNYGYTF. DNA of the CDR3: TGTGCCAGCAGCCCCCGGTTGGGAGGGACTAACTATGGCTACACCTTC.